The T cell receptor (beta chain) under discussion was sequenced for a study of T cell clonotyping in hematopoietic cell transplantation. Study summary: Recipients' pretransplant samples followed cytoreduction. Whole-study results and caveats: At the given depth, recipient repertoires were over 95% de novo clonotypes. CD4 and CD8 repertoire contributions could not be separated without sorting.

Profiling relied on immunoSEQ multiplex PCR, and the TCRdb table lists in-frame clones only, not all of them. The repertoire consists of tens of thousands of clones, with more than 75% occurring once and the leading ten covering about 5.6%. The time point: recipient sample about 28 days before transplant, after cytoreduction. Regarding this clone: What it binds is not known.

The sample consisted of peripheral blood mononuclear cells, taken before stem cell transplant. The receptor was derived from a man aged 60-69 years with biphenotypic leukemia. Some clones in this sample may be carry-over from other donors' samples.

CDR3 bases: TGTGCCACCGGGGGGGATAGCTCCTACGAGCAGTACTTC. This gives the protein CATGGDSSYEQYF. This chain uses TRBV19 with TRBJ2-7, with 8 bases that match TRBD2. This CDR3 has 13 residues. J lost 0 bases, V lost 10 bases, and 5 bases had no gene match. Germline assignment: CDR1 LNHDA and CDR2 SQIVND (reference sequence).